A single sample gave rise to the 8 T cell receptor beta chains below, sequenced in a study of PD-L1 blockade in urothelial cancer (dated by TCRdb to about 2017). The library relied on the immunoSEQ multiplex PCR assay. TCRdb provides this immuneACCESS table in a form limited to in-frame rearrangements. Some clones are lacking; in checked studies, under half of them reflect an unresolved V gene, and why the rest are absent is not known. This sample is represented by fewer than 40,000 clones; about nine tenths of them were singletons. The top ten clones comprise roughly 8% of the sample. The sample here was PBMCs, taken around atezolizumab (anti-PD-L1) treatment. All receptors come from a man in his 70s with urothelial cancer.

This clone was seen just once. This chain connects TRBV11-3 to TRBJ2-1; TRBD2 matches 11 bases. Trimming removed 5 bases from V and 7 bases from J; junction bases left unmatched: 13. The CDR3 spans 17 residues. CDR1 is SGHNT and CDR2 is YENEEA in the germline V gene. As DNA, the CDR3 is TGTGCCAGCAGCGCCGAGGGACTAGCGGTGCCGACGAATGAGCAGTTCTTC. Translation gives CASSAEGLAVPTNEQFF.

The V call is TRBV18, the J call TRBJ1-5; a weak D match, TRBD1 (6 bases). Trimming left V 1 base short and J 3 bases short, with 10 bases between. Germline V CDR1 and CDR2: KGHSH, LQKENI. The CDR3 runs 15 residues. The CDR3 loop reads CASSPQTGANQPQHF. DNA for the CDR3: TGTGCCAGCTCACCACAGACAGGTGCCAATCAGCCCCAGCATTTT.

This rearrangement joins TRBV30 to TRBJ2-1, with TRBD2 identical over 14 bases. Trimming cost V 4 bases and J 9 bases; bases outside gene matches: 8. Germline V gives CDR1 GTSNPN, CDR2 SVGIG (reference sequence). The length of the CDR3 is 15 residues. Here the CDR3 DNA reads TGTGCCTGGAACCCGGGACTAGCGGGAGTTGCTGAGCAGTTCTTC. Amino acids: CAWNPGLAGVAEQFF.

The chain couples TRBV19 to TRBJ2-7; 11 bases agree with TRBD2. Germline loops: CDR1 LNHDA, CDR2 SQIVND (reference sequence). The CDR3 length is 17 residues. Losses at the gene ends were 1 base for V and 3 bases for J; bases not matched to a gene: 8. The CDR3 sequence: CASSIVVGLAGHYEQYF. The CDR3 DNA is TGTGCCAGTAGTATAGTTGTTGGACTAGCGGGCCACTACGAGCAGTACTTC.

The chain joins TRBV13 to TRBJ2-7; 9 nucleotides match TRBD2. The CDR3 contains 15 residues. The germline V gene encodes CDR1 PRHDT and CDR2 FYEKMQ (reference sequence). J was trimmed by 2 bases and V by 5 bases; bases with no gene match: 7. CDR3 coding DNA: TGTGCCAGCAGCACCCGACTAGCGGCTCCCTACGAGCAGTACTTC. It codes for CASSTRLAAPYEQYF.

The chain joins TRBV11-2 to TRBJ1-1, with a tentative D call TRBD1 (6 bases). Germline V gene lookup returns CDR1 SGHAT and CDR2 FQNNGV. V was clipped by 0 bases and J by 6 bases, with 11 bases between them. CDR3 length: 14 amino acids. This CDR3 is CASSLDRGNPEAFF. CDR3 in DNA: TGTGCCAGCAGCTTAGACAGGGGAAACCCTGAAGCTTTCTTT.

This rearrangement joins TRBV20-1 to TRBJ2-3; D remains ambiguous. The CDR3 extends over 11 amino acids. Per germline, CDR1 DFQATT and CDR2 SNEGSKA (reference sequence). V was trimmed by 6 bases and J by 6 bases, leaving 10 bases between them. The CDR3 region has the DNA TGCAGTGCGAGTGTGGAGGATACGCAGTATTTT. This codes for CSASVEDTQYF.

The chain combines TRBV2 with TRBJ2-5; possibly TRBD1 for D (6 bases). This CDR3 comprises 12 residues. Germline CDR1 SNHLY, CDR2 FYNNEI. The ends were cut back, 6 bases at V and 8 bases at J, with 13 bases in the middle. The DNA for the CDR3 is TGTGCCAGCAGGCACAGGGAATACACCCAGTACTTC. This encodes CASRHREYTQYF.